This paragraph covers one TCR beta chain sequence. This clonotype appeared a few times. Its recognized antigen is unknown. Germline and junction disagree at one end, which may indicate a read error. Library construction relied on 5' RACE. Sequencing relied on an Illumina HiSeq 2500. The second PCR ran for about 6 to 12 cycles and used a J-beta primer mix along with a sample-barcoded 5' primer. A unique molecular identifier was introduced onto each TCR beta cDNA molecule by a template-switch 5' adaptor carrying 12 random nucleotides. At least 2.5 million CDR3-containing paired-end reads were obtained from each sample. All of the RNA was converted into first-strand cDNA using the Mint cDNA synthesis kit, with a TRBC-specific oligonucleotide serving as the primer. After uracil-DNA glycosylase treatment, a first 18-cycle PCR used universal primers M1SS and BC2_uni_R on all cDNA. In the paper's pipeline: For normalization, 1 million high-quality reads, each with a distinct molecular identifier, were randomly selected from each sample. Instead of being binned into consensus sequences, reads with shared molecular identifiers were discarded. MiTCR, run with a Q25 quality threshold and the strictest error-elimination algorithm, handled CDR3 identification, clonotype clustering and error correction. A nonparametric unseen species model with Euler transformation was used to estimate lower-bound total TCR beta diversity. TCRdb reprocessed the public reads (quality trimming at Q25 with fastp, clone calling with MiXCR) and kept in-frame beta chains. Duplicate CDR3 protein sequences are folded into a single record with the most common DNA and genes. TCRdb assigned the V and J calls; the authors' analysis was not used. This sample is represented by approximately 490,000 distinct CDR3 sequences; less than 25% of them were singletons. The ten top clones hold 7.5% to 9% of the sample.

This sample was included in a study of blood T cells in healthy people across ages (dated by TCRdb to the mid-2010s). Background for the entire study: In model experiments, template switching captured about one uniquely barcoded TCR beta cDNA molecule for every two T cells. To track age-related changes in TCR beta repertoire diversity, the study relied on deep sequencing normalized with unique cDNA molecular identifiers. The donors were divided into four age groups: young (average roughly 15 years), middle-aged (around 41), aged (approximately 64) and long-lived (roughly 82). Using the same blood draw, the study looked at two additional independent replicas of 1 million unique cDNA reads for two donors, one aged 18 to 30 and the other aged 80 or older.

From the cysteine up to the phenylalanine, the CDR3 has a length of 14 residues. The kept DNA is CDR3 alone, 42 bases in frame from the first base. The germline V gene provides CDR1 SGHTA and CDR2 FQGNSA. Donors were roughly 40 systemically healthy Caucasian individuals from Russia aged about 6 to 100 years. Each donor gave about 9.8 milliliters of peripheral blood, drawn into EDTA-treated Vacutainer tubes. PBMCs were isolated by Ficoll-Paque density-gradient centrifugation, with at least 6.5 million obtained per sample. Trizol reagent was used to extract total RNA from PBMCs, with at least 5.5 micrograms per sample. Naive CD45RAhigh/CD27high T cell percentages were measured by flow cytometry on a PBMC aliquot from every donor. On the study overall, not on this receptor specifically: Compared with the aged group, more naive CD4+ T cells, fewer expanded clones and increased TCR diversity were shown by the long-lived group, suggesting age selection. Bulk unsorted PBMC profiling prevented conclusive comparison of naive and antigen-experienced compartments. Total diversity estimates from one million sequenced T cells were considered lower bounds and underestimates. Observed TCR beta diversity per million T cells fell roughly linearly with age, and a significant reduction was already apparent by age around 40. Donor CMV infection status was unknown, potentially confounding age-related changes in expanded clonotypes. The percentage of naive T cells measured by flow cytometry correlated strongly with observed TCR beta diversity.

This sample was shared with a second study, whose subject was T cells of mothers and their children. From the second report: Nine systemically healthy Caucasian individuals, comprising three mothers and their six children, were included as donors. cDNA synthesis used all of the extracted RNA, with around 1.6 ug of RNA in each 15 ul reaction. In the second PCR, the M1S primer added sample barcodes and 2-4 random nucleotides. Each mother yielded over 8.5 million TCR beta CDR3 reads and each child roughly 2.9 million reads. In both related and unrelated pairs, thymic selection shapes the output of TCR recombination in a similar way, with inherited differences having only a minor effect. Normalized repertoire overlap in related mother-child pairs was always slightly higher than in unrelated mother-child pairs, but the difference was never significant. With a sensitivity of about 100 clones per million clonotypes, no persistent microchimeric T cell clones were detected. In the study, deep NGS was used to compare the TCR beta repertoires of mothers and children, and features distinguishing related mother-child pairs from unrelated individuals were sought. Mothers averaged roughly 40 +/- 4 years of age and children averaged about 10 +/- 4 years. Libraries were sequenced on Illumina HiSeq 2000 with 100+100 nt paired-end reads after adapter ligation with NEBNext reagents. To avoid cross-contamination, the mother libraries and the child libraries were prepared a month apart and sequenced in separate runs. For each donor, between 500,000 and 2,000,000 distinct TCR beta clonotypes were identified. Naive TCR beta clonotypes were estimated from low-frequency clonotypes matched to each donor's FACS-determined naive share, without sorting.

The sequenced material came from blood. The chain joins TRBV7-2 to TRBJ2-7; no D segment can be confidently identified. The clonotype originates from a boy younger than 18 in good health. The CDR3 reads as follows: CASSLYGPNYEQCF. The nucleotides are TGTGCCAGCAGCTTATATGGGCCTAACTACGAGCAGTGCTTC. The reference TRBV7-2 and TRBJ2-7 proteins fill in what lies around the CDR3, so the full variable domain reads GAGVSQSPSNKVTEKGKDVELRCDPISGHTALYWYRQSLGQGLEFLIYFQGNSAPDKSGLPSDRFSAERTGGSVSTLTIQRTQQEDSAVYLCASSLYGPNYEQCFGPGTRLTVT.